Included here is one TCR beta chain sequence, with context. The V and J ends lost 7 bases and 5 bases, in that order; junction bases with no gene match: 5. The germline gives CDR1 ENHRY, CDR2 SYGVKD. This CDR3 has 13 amino acids. The data are from a study of blood T cell repertoires in COVID-19. Study at large: Some COVID-19 samples were acute and others convalescent; all came from the United States, Italy and Spain.

Those enrolled in Seattle joined during active infection and were followed longitudinally afterward. Sequenced by immunoSEQ multiplex PCR; TCRdb stores in-frame clones only, minus some. The data show 170,000 or so clones, with more than 75% seen just once and around 0.63% held by the top ten. The sample taken for sequencing was peripheral blood. The rearrangement joins TRBV10-3 to TRBJ1-2; 9 positions agree with TRBD1. The receptor comes from a man in his sixties with COVID-19, enrolled during active disease. CDR3 sequence: CAITPGQGYGYTF. CDR3 sequence (DNA): TGTGCCATCACCCCAGGACAGGGGTATGGCTACACCTTC.